One sample yielded the 4 T cell receptor beta chains listed below, sequenced in a study of T cells after yellow fever vaccination. TCRdb ran MiXCR on the 5' RACE reads and lists one entry per CDR3 protein. The sample holds approximately 300,000 distinct CDR3 sequences, about 11% seen once. This sample comprised CD4+ T cells sorted from PBMCs, obtained 45 days after the yellow fever booster vaccination. The receptor source for this set is a man between 18 and 35 years old who received the YFV17D yellow fever vaccine.

In nucleotides, the CDR3 is TGTGCCAGCAGGATGACAGGGTTGGAGACCCAGTACTTC. It translates to CASRMTGLETQYF. The chain has TRBV6-5 and TRBJ2-5, with 7 bases fitting TRBD1. Germline CDR1 and CDR2: MNHEY and SVGAGI. The CDR3 totals 13 residues. The ends lost 6 bases at V and 5 bases at J; junction bases unmatched: 6.

This clonotype has just one count. This rearrangement joins TRBV12-3 or TRBV12-4 to TRBJ2-3; 10 bases align to TRBD2. Losses at the gene ends were 4 bases for V and 2 bases for J; bases not matched to a gene: 6. There are 16 residues in the CDR3. The CDR3 spells CASSSSSGGDTDTQYF. CDR3 nucleotides: TGTGCCAGCAGTTCGTCGAGCGGGGGGGACACAGATACGCAGTATTTT.

This clonotype was seen a few times. The chain employs TRBV10-2 and TRBJ2-2; D is uncertain. Per the germline V gene, CDR1 is WSHSY and CDR2 is SAAADI. CDR3 length: 13 residues. V dropped 3 bases and J dropped 8 bases, with 10 bases sitting between them. The CDR3 is CASSEYRVGELFF. The CDR3 nucleotides read TGCGCCAGCAGTGAATATCGGGTGGGGGAGCTGTTTTTT.

The V gene is TRBV12-3 or TRBV12-4, the J gene TRBJ2-3; TRBD1 might be the D (5 bases). V was pared by 4 bases and J by 2 bases, with 13 bases between. CDR3 size: 15 residues. CDR3 sequence: CASSSPDIFTDTQYF. The CDR3 region has the DNA TGTGCCAGCAGTTCCCCGGACATCTTCACAGATACGCAGTATTTT.